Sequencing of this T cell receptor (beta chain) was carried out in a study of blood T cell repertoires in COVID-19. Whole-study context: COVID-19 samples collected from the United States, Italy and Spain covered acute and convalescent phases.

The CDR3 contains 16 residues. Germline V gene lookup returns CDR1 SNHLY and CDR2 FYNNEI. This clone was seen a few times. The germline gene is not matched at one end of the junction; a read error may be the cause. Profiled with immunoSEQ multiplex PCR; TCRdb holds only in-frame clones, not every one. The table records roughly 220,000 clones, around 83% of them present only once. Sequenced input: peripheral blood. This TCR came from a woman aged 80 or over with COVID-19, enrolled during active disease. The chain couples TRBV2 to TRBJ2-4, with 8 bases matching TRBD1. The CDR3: CASNEQGEVAKNIQYF. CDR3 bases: TGTGCCAGCAATGAACAGGGGGAAGTTGCCAAAAACATTCAGTACTTC.